The entry that follows covers one T cell receptor beta chain sequence. The data derive from a study of cytomegalovirus exposure and HLA in healthy donors. 60 Vbeta and 13 Jbeta primers were used in PCR. Generated by immunoSEQ multiplex PCR, the TCRdb table keeps only in-frame clones and is missing some. This table holds 120,000 to 150,000 clones, 73% found once. This receptor was identified in a woman between 40 and 50 years old in good health and CMV-seronegative. The specimen was PBMCs.

CDR3 DNA: TGTGCCAGCAGCCACCGGCTAGCGAATAAGAATGAGCAGTTCTTC. Translation: CASSHRLANKNEQFF. This rearrangement joins TRBV5-6 to TRBJ2-1; D may be TRBD2 (6 bases). The ends were cut back, 4 bases at V and 7 bases at J, with 18 bases in the middle. The CDR3 covers 15 residues. In germline, CDR1 is SGHDT, CDR2 YYEEEE. The full variable domain, with the rest looked up from reference TRBV5-6 and TRBJ2-1, is DAGVTQSPTHLIKTRGQQVTLRCSPKSGHDTVSWYQQALGQGPQFIFQYYEEEERQRGNFPDRFSGHQFPNYSSELNVNALLLGDSALYLCASSHRLANKNEQFFGPGTRLTVL.